This passage covers 31 T cell receptor beta chains from one sample sequenced in a study of blood T cell repertoires in COVID-19. Method: immunoSEQ multiplex PCR; TCRdb's copy keeps in-frame clones and lacks some. The data show 50,000 to 85,000 clones, with 82% seen just once and under 8% held by the top ten. The sample comprised peripheral blood. All receptors come from a man in his 60s with acute or convalescent COVID-19.

This clone was counted only a few times. The chain links TRBV7-6 to TRBJ1-6; maybe TRBD1 (5 bases). This CDR3 contains 16 residues. Trimming took off 6 bases at V and 5 bases at J, with 17 bases between the two ends. The V gene's germline CDR1 is SGHVS and CDR2 FNYEAQ. CDR3 sequence: CASSRGVGGDNSPLHF. CDR3 DNA: TGTGCCAGCAGTCGAGGAGTGGGGGGGGATAATTCACCCCTCCACTTT.

The V call is TRBV6-2 or TRBV6-3, the J call TRBJ1-1; D is unresolved. This CDR3 is built from 14 residues. V shed 0 bases and J shed 5 bases, with 10 bases lying between them. From germline, CDR1 is MNHEY and CDR2 SVGEGT. The CDR3 DNA is TGTGCCAGCAGTTACTCGGAGGGAGGAACTGAAGCTTTCTTT. Amino acids: CASSYSEGGTEAFF.

The chain couples TRBV19 to TRBJ2-4, with 7 bases fitting TRBD2. CDR3 size: 15 residues. The junction had 8 bases not matched to a gene; V was cut back by 5 bases and J by 4 bases. Germline V gives CDR1 LNHDA, CDR2 SQIVND (reference sequence). CDR3 sequence reads: CASSPFGAGKNIQYF. As DNA, the CDR3 is TGTGCCAGTAGTCCCTTCGGAGCGGGGAAAAACATTCAGTACTTC.

This clone was counted a few times. The chain couples TRBV29-1 to TRBJ1-2; 7 bases line up with TRBD1. CDR1 and CDR2 from the germline V gene are SQVTM and ANQGSEA. The trim removed 3 bases at V and 2 bases at J, leaving 6 bases unmatched. The CDR3 has 14 amino acids. The CDR3 DNA sequence: TGCAGCGTTGACAATCGGGGACAGAACTATGGCTACACCTTC. It codes for CSVDNRGQNYGYTF. The full variable domain, in which reference TRBV29-1 and TRBJ1-2 provide the parts outside the CDR3, is SAVISQKPSRDICQRGTSLTIQCQVDSQVTMMFWYRQQPGQSLTLIATANQGSEATYESGFVIDKFPISRPNLTFSTLTVSNMSPEDSSIYLCSVDNRGQNYGYTFGSGTRLTVV.

The gene calls are TRBV19 and TRBJ2-7; TRBD1 agrees at 7 bases. The germline V gene encodes CDR1 LNHDA and CDR2 SQIVND (reference sequence). This CDR3 is 15 amino acids long. The V gene end was trimmed by 6 bases and the J gene end by 0 bases; junction bases not matched to a gene: 8. DNA of the CDR3: TGTGCCAGTAGGAGCGCCGGGACAGTCTCCTACGAGCAGTACTTC. As protein: CASRSAGTVSYEQYF.

This chain connects TRBV10-3 to TRBJ1-5; TRBD1 aligns across 9 bases. Germline V gene data show CDR1 as ENHRY and CDR2 as SYGVKD. This CDR3 is 14 amino acids long. Unmatched junction bases numbered 4, after V lost 5 bases and J lost 5 bases. The CDR3 region has the DNA TGTGCCATCAGTACAGGGGGCGCCGATCAGCCCCAGCATTTT. Amino acids: CAISTGGADQPQHF.

V usage is TRBV7-2 and J usage is TRBJ2-6; possibly TRBD1 for D (6 bases). Per the germline V gene, CDR1 is SGHTA and CDR2 is FQGNSA. This CDR3 is 18 amino acids long. V was clipped by 0 bases and J by 0 bases, with 12 bases between them. The CDR3 DNA is TGTGCCAGCAGCTTAGCAGGGGGAAGTACCTCTGGGGCCAACGTCCTGACTTTC. Amino acid sequence: CASSLAGGSTSGANVLTF.

This rearrangement joins TRBV28 to TRBJ1-1, with 9 bases fitting TRBD1. Looked up from germline, CDR1 is MDHEN and CDR2 is SYDVKM. After removal of 6 bases from V and 5 bases from J, the junction contained 7 bases not matched to a gene. The CDR3 is 14 amino acids. The CDR3 here is CASSWTGVATEAFF. The CDR3 DNA sequence: TGTGCCAGCAGCTGGACAGGGGTGGCGACTGAAGCTTTCTTT.

This clone was recorded a few times. The V and J genes are TRBV19 and TRBJ1-5; D might be TRBD1 (5 bases). V was trimmed by 5 bases and J by 2 bases, leaving 16 bases between them. The CDR3 loop spans 16 amino acids. Germline CDR1 LNHDA, CDR2 SQIVND (reference sequence). CDR3 DNA: TGTGCCAGTAGTCGACAGATAGAAGGAGGCAATCAGCCCCAGCATTTT. This sequence encodes CASSRQIEGGNQPQHF.

CDR3 bases: TGTGCCAGCAGTGAAGTTATCAATTCACCCCTCCACTTT. It codes for CASSEVINSPLHF. V and J are TRBV2 and TRBJ1-6; D unresolved. The germline V and J ends were trimmed by 1 base and 7 bases, with 5 bases remaining between them. Per germline, CDR1 SNHLY and CDR2 FYNNEI. The CDR3 spans 13 residues.

The chain joins TRBV7-6 to TRBJ2-5, with unresolved D. This CDR3 has 15 amino acids. Per the germline V gene, CDR1 is SGHVS and CDR2 is FNYEAQ. V lost 1 base, J lost 0 bases, and 9 bases lay in between. Here the CDR3 reads CASSLVPGYQETQYF. Written as DNA, the CDR3 is TGTGCCAGCAGCTTAGTTCCCGGGTACCAAGAGACCCAGTACTTC.

V usage is TRBV11-2 and J usage is TRBJ2-7; TRBD2 matches at 7 bases. Germline values: CDR1 SGHAT, CDR2 FQNNGV. V trimming: 5 bases; J trimming: 3 bases; junction bases outside the gene matches: 4. The CDR3 runs 13 residues. The CDR3 sequence is CASSQGLLYEQYF. The CDR3 DNA reads TGTGCCAGCAGCCAGGGACTACTCTACGAGCAGTACTTC.

This clone was picked up a small number of times. This chain joins TRBV5-1 and TRBJ1-2; D gene unclear. The CDR3 runs to 13 residues. CDR1 is SGHRS, CDR2 YFSETQ, per germline. The germline V and J ends were trimmed by 4 bases and 2 bases, with 9 bases remaining between them. CDR3 residues: CASSRDINYGYTF. The CDR3 DNA is TGCGCCAGCAGCCGTGACATAAACTATGGCTACACCTTC.

V gene TRBV11-2 combines with J gene TRBJ2-2; unclear D gene. The V gene's germline CDR1 is SGHAT and CDR2 FQNNGV. This CDR3 comprises 13 residues. V was trimmed by 4 bases and J by 3 bases, leaving 6 bases between them. CDR3 bases: TGTGCCAGCAGCTCCTTAGACACCGGGGAGCTGTTTTTT. Encoded protein: CASSSLDTGELFF.

This clone came up a few times. This chain connects TRBV4-1 to TRBJ1-1, with a weak D call TRBD1 (5 bases). V lost 5 bases to trimming and J lost 1 base, with 8 bases between them. The CDR3 is made up of 13 amino acids. Germline V gene data show CDR1 as MGHRA and CDR2 as YSYEKL. CDR3 DNA: TGCGCCAGCAGCAGGGGTTCGAACACTGAAGCTTTCTTT. It codes for CASSRGSNTEAFF.

This clone is a singleton in its sample. The chain employs TRBV5-1 and TRBJ2-1; D not resolved. Germline V CDR1 and CDR2: SGHRS, YFSETQ. The V end lost 4 bases, the J end lost 0 bases, and 8 bases lay between the germline ends. This CDR3 spans 14 amino acids. CDR3 sequence reads: CASSGKSSYNEQFF. The CDR3 DNA reads TGCGCCAGCAGCGGCAAGTCCTCCTACAATGAGCAGTTCTTC. Based on the CDR3 plus reference TRBV5-1 and TRBJ2-1, the full variable domain is KAGVTQTPRYLIKTRGQQVTLSCSPISGHRSVSWYQQTPGQGLQFLFEYFSETQRNKGNFPGRFSGRQFSNSRSEMNVSTLELGDSALYLCASSGKSSYNEQFFGPGTRLTVL.

This chain joins TRBV19 and TRBJ1-1; 11 bases are a match to TRBD1. The CDR3 loop spans 14 amino acids. The V and J ends lost 5 bases and 4 bases, in that order; junction bases with no gene match: 3. Germline V CDR1 and CDR2: LNHDA, SQIVND (reference sequence). CDR3 coding DNA: TGTGCCAGTAGTGGGACAGGGGGTTCCACTGAAGCTTTCTTT. Translated: CASSGTGGSTEAFF.

The J gene is TRBJ2-7, the V gene TRBV7-2, with 9 bases aligning to TRBD2. The trim removed 0 bases at V and 7 bases at J, leaving 4 bases unmatched. CDR1 is SGHTA, CDR2 FQGNSA, per germline. The CDR3 is made up of 14 amino acids. CDR3 amino acids: CASSLASLAGEQYV. The CDR3 DNA is TGTGCCAGCAGCTTAGCGTCACTAGCGGGTGAGCAGTACGTC.

Note on this clone: In the same sample, other DNA sequences code for this CDR3. The rearrangement links TRBV18 to TRBJ1-6, with TRBD1 matching 8 bases. The length of the CDR3 is 14 residues. Germline-derived CDR1 and CDR2 are KGHSH and LQKENI. Trimming cost V 6 bases and J 6 bases; bases outside gene matches: 4. The CDR3 is CASSLDRGNSPLHF. In DNA form, the CDR3 reads TGTGCCAGCTCGCTTGACAGGGGTAATTCACCCCTCCACTTT.

This clone was observed once. V usage is TRBV7-2 and J usage is TRBJ2-1, with TRBD2 as a possible D gene (6 bases). Germline-derived CDR1 and CDR2 are SGHTA and FQGNSA. The CDR3 runs 14 residues. V lost 0 bases, J lost 9 bases, and 12 bases lay in between. Here the CDR3 DNA reads TGTGCCAGCAGCTTAGCGCGGGGAGGATCTGAGCAGTTCTTC. As protein: CASSLARGGSEQFF.

The chain combines TRBV9 with TRBJ2-1; D is perhaps TRBD1 (5 bases). V was clipped by 4 bases and J by 0 bases, with 14 bases between them. The germline gives CDR1 SGDLS, CDR2 YYNGEE. This CDR3 has 16 amino acids. The CDR3 DNA follows: TGTGCCAGCAGCACCGGACACCGAAGCTCCTACAATGAGCAGTTCTTC. Its translation is CASSTGHRSSYNEQFF.

This chain links TRBV5-4 with TRBJ2-2; tentatively, D is TRBD2 (6 bases). The CDR3 spans 16 residues. From germline, CDR1 is SGHNT and CDR2 YYREEE (reference sequence). Trimming removed 5 bases from V and 6 bases from J, with 20 bases in between. CDR3 nucleotides: TGTGCCAGCAGATCCTCGAGGGACTCCCCACCCGGGGAGCTGTTTTTT. Its protein is CASRSSRDSPPGELFF.

The chain joins TRBV19 to TRBJ1-3; TRBD1 aligns across 7 bases. This CDR3 region has 16 residues. The V gene end was trimmed by 7 bases and the J gene end by 1 base; junction bases not matched to a gene: 10. CDR1 is LNHDA and CDR2 is SQIVND in the germline V gene (reference sequence). The DNA for the CDR3 is TGTGCCAGTACCACCCCGACAGGGATATCTGGAAACACCATATATTTT. It translates to CASTTPTGISGNTIYF.

The chain couples TRBV4-3 to TRBJ2-2, with 7 bases that match TRBD1. Germline CDR1 reads LGHNA; CDR2 reads YSLEER. The ends lost 6 bases at V and 4 bases at J; junction bases unmatched: 8. The CDR3 spans 15 residues. CDR3 nucleotides: TGCGCCAGCAGAGGTGAGGCAGGGGGCACCGGGGAGCTGTTTTTT. It yields the protein CASRGEAGGTGELFF.

The chain has TRBV29-1 and TRBJ1-1; possible D gene TRBD1, 6 bases. CDR1 is SQVTM, CDR2 ANQGSEA, per germline. This CDR3 comprises 11 residues. V was trimmed by 4 bases and J by 6 bases, leaving 9 bases between them. Here the CDR3 DNA reads TGCAGCGTTGGGACAGTCTCTGAAGCTTTCTTT. It codes for CSVGTVSEAFF.

The genes are TRBV4-1 and TRBJ2-1, with 8 positions matching TRBD2. V lost 3 bases, J lost 5 bases, and 12 bases stayed unmatched. CDR3 length: 17 residues. Per the germline V gene, CDR1 is MGHRA and CDR2 is YSYEKL. In DNA, the CDR3 is TGCGCCAGCAGCCAGGTCGATTTGGGACTAGTCCACAATGAGCAGTTCTTC. Protein sequence: CASSQVDLGLVHNEQFF.

This clone was seen only a few times. The chain recombines TRBV6-5 with TRBJ1-2, with no clear D. Deletions cut 5 bases from V and 5 bases from J, with 15 bases between. This CDR3 region has 14 residues. Per the germline V gene, CDR1 is MNHEY and CDR2 is SVGAGI. The CDR3 sequence: CASSRDFPGYGYTF. The CDR3 DNA is TGTGCCAGCAGTCGGGATTTCCCGGGTTATGGCTACACCTTC.

The chain couples TRBV6-6 to TRBJ1-1; TRBD1 matches at 9 bases. Trimming at V came to 5 bases and at J to 2 bases, leaving 6 bases not matched to a gene. Germline assignment: CDR1 MNHNY and CDR2 SVGAGI (reference sequence). This CDR3 comprises 15 residues. The CDR3: CASSLGQGINTEAFF. The CDR3 region has the DNA TGTGCCAGCAGTCTCGGACAGGGGATTAACACTGAAGCTTTCTTT.

The genes are TRBV6-5 and TRBJ1-5; 7 positions agree with TRBD1. CDR1 is MNHEY, CDR2 SVGAGI, per germline. Trimming took 2 bases from V and 4 from J; bases not matched to a gene: 5. The CDR3 contains 15 residues. Here the CDR3 DNA reads TGTGCCAGCAGTTACGGGGACAGCGTAAATCAGCCCCAGCATTTT. It codes for CASSYGDSVNQPQHF.

The chain couples TRBV6-2 or TRBV6-3 to TRBJ1-1; D unclear. The V gene's germline CDR1 is MNHEY and CDR2 SVGEGT. This CDR3 contains 13 residues. Trimming cost V 6 bases and J 0 bases, with 8 bases left between them. The CDR3 DNA follows: TGTGCCAGCAGCCTCGTCCTGAACACTGAAGCTTTCTTT. This sequence encodes CASSLVLNTEAFF.

The chain is built from TRBV5-1 and TRBJ1-1; no firm D call. V lost 3 bases, J lost 1 base, and 7 bases lay in between. CDR3 length: 13 amino acids. Germline-derived CDR1 and CDR2 are SGHRS and YFSETQ. DNA for the CDR3: TGCGCCAGCAGCTACAGTGCGAACACTGAAGCTTTCTTT. It codes for CASSYSANTEAFF.